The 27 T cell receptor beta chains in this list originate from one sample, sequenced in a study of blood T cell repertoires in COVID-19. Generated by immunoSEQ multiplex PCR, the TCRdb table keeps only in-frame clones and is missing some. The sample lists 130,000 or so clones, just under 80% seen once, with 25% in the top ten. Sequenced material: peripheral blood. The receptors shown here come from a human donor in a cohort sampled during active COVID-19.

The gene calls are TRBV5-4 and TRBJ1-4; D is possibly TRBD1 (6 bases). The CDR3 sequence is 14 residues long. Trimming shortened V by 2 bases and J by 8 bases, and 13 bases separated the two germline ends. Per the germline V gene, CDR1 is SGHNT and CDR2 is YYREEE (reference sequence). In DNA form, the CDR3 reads TGTGCCAGCAGCTTACGGGGGGCGCACGAAAAACTGTTTTTT. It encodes CASSLRGAHEKLFF.

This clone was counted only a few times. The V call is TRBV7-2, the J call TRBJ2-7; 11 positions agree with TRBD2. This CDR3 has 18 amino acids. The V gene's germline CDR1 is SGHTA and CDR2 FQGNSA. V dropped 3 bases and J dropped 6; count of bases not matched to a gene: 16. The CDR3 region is CASSFLAGGSHGPSEQYF. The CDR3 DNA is TGTGCCAGCAGCTTCCTAGCGGGGGGTAGTCATGGTCCCTCCGAGCAGTACTTC.

CDR3 in DNA: TGTGCCAGCAGCCAAGTGGTCCCAGTGGATCAGCCCCAGCATTTT. Translating gives CASSQVVPVDQPQHF. The chain combines TRBV4-2 with TRBJ1-5; D gene unclear. V was shortened by 1 base and J by 5 bases, with 12 bases between the two germline ends. Germline CDR1 and CDR2: LGHNA and YNFKEQ. The CDR3 extends over 15 amino acids.

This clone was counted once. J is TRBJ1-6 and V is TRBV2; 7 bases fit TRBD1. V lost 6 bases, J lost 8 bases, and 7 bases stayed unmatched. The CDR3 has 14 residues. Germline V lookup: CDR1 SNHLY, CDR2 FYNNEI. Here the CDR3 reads CASSFDREYSPLHF. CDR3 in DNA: TGTGCCAGCAGCTTCGACAGGGAATATTCACCCCTCCACTTT.

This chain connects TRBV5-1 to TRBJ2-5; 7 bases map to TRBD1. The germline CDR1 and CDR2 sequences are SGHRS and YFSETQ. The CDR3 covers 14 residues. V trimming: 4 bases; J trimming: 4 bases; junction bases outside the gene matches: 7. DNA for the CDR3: TGCGCCAGCAGCCAGTCGACAGGGTCAGAGACCCAGTACTTC. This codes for CASSQSTGSETQYF.

DNA for the CDR3: TGCGCCACCAGATTAGGGGCGGAGAACACTGAAGCTTTCTTT. Protein: CATRLGAENTEAFF. V usage is TRBV5-1 and J usage is TRBJ1-1; TRBD1 is a possible D gene (5 bases). V lost 9 bases, J lost 1 base, and 16 bases lay in between. Germline values: CDR1 SGHRS, CDR2 YFSETQ. This CDR3 comprises 14 residues.

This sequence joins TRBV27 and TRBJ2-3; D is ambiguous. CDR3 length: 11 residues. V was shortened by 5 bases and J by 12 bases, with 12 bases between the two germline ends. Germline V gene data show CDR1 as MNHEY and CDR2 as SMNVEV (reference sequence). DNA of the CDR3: TGTGCCAGCAGTCCCTTCCCGAGCCAGTATTTT. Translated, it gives CASSPFPSQYF.

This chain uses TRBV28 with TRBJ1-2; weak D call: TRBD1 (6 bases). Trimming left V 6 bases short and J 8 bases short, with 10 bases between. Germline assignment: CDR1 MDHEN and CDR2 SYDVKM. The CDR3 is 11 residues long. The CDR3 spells CASRGGPGYTF. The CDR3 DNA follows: TGTGCCAGCAGGGGGGGGCCCGGCTACACCTTC.

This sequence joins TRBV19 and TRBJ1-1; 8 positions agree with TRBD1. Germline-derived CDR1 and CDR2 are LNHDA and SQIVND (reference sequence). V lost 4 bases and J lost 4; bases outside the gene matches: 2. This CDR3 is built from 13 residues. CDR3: CASSNRGTTEAFF. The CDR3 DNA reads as TGTGCCAGTAGTAACAGGGGGACCACTGAAGCTTTCTTT.

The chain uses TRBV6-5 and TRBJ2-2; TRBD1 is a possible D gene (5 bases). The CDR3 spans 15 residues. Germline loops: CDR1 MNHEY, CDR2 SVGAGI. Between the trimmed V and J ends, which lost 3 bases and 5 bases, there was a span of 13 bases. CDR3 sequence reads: CASSYGRAGTGELFF. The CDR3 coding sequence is TGTGCCAGCAGTTATGGCAGGGCTGGGACCGGGGAGCTGTTTTTT.

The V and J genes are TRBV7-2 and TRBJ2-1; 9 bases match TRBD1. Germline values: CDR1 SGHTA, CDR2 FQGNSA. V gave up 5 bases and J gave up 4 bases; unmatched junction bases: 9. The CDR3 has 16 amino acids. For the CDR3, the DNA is TGTGCCAGCAGCCAAGTGGGGACAGGGCTATACAATGAGCAGTTCTTC. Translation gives CASSQVGTGLYNEQFF.

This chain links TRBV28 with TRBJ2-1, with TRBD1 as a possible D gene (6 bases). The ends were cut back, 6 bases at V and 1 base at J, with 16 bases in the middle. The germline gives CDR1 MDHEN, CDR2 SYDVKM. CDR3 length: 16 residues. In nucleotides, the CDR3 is TGTGCCAGCAGCCTGGGGCTCAGGGGTTCCTACAATGAGCAGTTCTTC. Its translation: CASSLGLRGSYNEQFF. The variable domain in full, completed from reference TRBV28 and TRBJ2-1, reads DVKVTQSSRYLVKRTGEKVFLECVQDMDHENMFWYRQDPGLGLRLIYFSYDVKMKEKGDIPEGYSVSREKKERFSLILESASTNQTSMYLCASSLGLRGSYNEQFFGPGTRLTVL.

CDR3 region: CASKPGQRNTEAFF. As DNA, the CDR3 is TGTGCCAGCAAACCGGGACAACGGAACACTGAAGCTTTCTTT. The chain uses TRBV28 and TRBJ1-1; TRBD1 might be the D (6 bases). This CDR3 contains 14 residues. The V end lost 7 bases, the J end lost 1 base, and 13 bases lay between the germline ends. Germline-derived CDR1 and CDR2 are MDHEN and SYDVKM.

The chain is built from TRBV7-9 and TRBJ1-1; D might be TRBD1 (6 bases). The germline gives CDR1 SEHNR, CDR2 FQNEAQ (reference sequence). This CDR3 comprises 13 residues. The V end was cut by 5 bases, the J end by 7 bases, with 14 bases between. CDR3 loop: CASSPTGSVEAFF. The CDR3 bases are TGTGCCAGCAGCCCCACAGGGAGCGTTGAAGCTTTCTTT.

The CDR3 nucleotides read TGTGCCAGCAGCGTAGGAGGAAATAGCAATCAGCCCCAGCATTTT. It encodes CASSVGGNSNQPQHF. This chain connects TRBV9 to TRBJ1-5, with no clear D. V was pared by 0 bases and J by 0 bases, with 7 bases between. This CDR3 spans 15 amino acids. In germline, CDR1 is SGDLS, CDR2 YYNGEE.

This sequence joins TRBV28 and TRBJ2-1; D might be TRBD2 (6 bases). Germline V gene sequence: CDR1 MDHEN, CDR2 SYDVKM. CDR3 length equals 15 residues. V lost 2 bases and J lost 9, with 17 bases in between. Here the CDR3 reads CASSLGLGGTVEQFF. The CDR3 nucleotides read TGTGCCAGCAGTTTAGGGTTGGGCGGGACGGTTGAGCAGTTCTTC.

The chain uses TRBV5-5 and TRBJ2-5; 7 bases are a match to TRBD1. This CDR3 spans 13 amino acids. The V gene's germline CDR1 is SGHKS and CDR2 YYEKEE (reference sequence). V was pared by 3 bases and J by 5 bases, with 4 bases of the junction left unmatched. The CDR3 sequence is CASSSGGTETQYF. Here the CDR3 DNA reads TGTGCCAGCAGCTCAGGGGGAACGGAGACCCAGTACTTC.

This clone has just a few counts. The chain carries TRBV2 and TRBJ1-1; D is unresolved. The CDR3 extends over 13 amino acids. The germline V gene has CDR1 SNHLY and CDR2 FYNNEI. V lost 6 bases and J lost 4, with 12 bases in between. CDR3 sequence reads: CASRSEASTEAFF. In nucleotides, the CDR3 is TGTGCCAGCAGGTCGGAAGCGAGCACTGAAGCTTTCTTT.

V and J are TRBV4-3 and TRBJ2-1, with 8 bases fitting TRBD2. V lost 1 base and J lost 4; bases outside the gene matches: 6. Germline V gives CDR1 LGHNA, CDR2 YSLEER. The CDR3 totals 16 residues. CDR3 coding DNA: TGCGCCAGCAGCCAAGGTACTAGCGGAATATACAATGAGCAGTTCTTC. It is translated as CASSQGTSGIYNEQFF.

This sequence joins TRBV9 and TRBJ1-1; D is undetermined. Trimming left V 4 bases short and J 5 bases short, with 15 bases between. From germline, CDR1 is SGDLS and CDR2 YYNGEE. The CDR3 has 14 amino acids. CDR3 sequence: CASSPHNYDTEAFF. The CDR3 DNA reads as TGTGCCAGCAGCCCCCACAACTACGATACTGAAGCTTTCTTT.

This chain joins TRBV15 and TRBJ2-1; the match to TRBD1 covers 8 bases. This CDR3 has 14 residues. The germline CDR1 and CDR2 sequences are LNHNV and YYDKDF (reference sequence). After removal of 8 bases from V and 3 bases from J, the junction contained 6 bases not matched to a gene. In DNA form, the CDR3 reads TGTGCCACCTCTGGACAGGGCATCTACAATGAGCAGTTCTTC. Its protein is CATSGQGIYNEQFF.

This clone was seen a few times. The CDR3 sequence is CASSPSLIQGQPQHF. The CDR3 bases are TGTGCCAGCTCACCGAGCTTGATACAGGGTCAGCCCCAGCATTTT. The chain links TRBV18 to TRBJ1-5; a possible D gene is TRBD1 (6 bases). There are 15 residues in the CDR3. Germline values: CDR1 KGHSH, CDR2 LQKENI. Between the trimmed V and J ends, which lost 3 bases and 6 bases, there was a span of 15 bases.

This CDR3 is CASTQGGTAEGGYTF. The CDR3 nucleotides are TGTGCCAGCACCCAGGGAGGGACGGCGGAGGGTGGCTACACCTTC. This chain links TRBV4-2 with TRBJ1-2, with D perhaps TRBD1 (5 bases). Germline loops: CDR1 LGHNA, CDR2 YNFKEQ. Trimming cost V 7 bases and J 7 bases, with 22 bases left between them. The CDR3 consists of 15 residues.

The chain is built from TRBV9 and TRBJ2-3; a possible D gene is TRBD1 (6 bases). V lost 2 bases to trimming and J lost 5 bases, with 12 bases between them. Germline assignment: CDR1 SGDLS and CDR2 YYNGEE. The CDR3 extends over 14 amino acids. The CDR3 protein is CASSVVGGVDTQYF. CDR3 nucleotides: TGTGCCAGCAGCGTCGTAGGGGGAGTAGATACGCAGTATTTT.

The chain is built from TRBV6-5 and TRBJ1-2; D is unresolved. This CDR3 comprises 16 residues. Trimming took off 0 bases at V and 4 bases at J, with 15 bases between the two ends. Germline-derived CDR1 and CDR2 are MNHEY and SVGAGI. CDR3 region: CASSYSSLGSGYGYTF. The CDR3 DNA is TGTGCCAGCAGTTACTCGTCGTTGGGGAGTGGCTATGGCTACACCTTC.

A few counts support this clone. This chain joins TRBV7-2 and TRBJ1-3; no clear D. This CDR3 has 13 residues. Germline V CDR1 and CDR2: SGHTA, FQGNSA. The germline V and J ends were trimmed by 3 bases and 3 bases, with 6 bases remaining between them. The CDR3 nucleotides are TGTGCCAGCAGCTTTTCCCTTGGAAACACCATATATTTT. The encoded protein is CASSFSLGNTIYF.

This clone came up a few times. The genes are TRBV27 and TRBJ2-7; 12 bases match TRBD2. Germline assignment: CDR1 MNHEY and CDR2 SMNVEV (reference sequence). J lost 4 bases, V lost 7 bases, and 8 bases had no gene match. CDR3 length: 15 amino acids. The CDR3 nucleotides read TGTGCCAGCACCCCACTAGCGGGAGGATTGTACGAGCAGTACTTC. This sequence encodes CASTPLAGGLYEQYF.